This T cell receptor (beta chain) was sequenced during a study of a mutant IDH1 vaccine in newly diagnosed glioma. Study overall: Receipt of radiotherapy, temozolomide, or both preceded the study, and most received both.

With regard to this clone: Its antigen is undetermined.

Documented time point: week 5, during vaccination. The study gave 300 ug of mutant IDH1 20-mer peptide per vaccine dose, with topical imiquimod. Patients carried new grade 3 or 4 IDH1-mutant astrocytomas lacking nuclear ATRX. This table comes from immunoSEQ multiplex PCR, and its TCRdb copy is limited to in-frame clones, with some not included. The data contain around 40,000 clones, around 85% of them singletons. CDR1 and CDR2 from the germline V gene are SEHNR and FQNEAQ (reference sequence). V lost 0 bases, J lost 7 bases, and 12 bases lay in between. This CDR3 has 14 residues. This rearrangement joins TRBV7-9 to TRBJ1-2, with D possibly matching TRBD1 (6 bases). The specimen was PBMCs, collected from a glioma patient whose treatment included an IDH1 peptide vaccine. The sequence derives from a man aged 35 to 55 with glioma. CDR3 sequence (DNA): TGTGCCAGCAGCTTAGCCAGGGGAGATTTTGGCTACACCTTC. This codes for CASSLARGDFGYTF.